This entry lists 27 T cell receptor beta chains sequenced from one sample in a study of blood T cell repertoires in COVID-19. Assay: immunoSEQ multiplex PCR; the TCRdb copy retains only in-frame clones and omits some. The data show about 13,000 clones, about three quarters seen once. Sequencing was done on a sample of peripheral blood. The receptors were sampled from a woman older than 75 with acute or convalescent COVID-19.

The chain has TRBV14 and TRBJ2-5, with 7 nucleotides matching TRBD1. V was clipped by 4 bases and J by 4 bases; unmatched bases: 21. Germline V gene sequence: CDR1 SGHDN, CDR2 FVKESK. The CDR3 covers 19 residues. The DNA for the CDR3 is TGTGCCAGCAGCCTAGATGCGGACAGGACATTTTACCGCCCAGAGACCCAGTACTTC. Translation gives CASSLDADRTFYRPETQYF.

The chain combines TRBV11-2 with TRBJ2-7; maybe TRBD2 (5 bases). V was pared by 2 bases and J by 6 bases, with 8 bases between. The CDR3 consists of 12 residues. CDR1 and CDR2 from the germline V gene are SGHAT and FQNNGV. CDR3 sequence: CASSLPGVEQYF. DNA for the CDR3: TGTGCCAGCAGCTTACCCGGGGTCGAGCAGTACTTC.

This chain connects TRBV7-9 to TRBJ2-2, with TRBD1 identical over 9 bases. Germline V gene lookup returns CDR1 SEHNR and CDR2 FQNEAQ (reference sequence). The CDR3 is 17 amino acids. Trimming at V came to 5 bases and at J to 4 bases, leaving 11 bases not matched to a gene. This chain's CDR3 is CASSKAPTGGSTGELFF. Here the CDR3 DNA reads TGTGCCAGCAGCAAAGCCCCCACAGGGGGCAGCACCGGGGAGCTGTTTTTT.

This clone appeared a single time. The chain employs TRBV27 and TRBJ2-3, with 14 bases fitting TRBD2. V shed 2 bases and J 1 base; nucleotides not matched to a gene: 5. Germline CDR1 and CDR2: MNHEY and SMNVEV (reference sequence). The CDR3 runs to 18 residues. The CDR3 DNA follows: TGTGCCAGCAGTTTAGGACTAGCGGGGGGATGGGGCACAGATACGCAGTATTTT. It yields the protein CASSLGLAGGWGTDTQYF.

This chain links TRBV7-9 with TRBJ1-4; D unresolved. Trimming stripped 2 bases from V and 1 base from J, with 5 bases between. The CDR3 is made up of 14 amino acids. The germline V gene encodes CDR1 SEHNR and CDR2 FQNEAQ (reference sequence). CDR3 coding DNA: TGTGCCAGCAGCTTAACAGTAACTAATGAAAAACTGTTTTTT. Translation gives CASSLTVTNEKLFF.

By share of the sample, this clone is medium-sized. V and J are TRBV4-1 and TRBJ2-3; the D gene is possibly TRBD2 (6 bases). V was trimmed by 0 bases and J by 1 base, leaving 8 bases between them. CDR1 MGHRA and CDR2 YSYEKL come from the germline V gene. This CDR3 has 15 amino acids. The CDR3 is CASSQEQRGTDTQYF. CDR3 DNA sequence: TGCGCCAGCAGCCAAGAGCAGCGGGGCACAGATACGCAGTATTTT.

This clone showed up just once. The chain employs TRBV5-1 and TRBJ2-4; D not certain. There are 13 residues in the CDR3. Germline loops: CDR1 SGHRS, CDR2 YFSETQ. Trimming pared 5 bases from V and 5 bases from J, leaving 11 bases between. The CDR3 coding sequence is TGCGCCAGCAGTTTTGCCGGAGAAAACATTCAGTACTTC. Translating gives CASSFAGENIQYF.

J is TRBJ2-1 and V is TRBV11-3, with TRBD2 matching 14 bases. Looked up from germline, CDR1 is SGHNT and CDR2 is YENEEA. Trimming removed 5 bases from V and 3 bases from J; junction bases left unmatched: 12. The CDR3 loop spans 19 amino acids. The CDR3 coding sequence is TGTGCCAGCAGCCGACGGACTAGCGGGGGGCCAGGCAACTACAATGAGCAGTTCTTC. Translated, it gives CASSRRTSGGPGNYNEQFF.

The rearrangement uses TRBV13 and TRBJ2-4; 7 bases fit TRBD1. This CDR3 has 14 residues. CDR1 and CDR2 from the germline V gene are PRHDT and FYEKMQ (reference sequence). J was trimmed by 1 base and V by 7 bases; bases with no gene match: 4. The CDR3 loop is CASTIQGAKNIQYF. The CDR3 bases are TGTGCCAGCACTATACAGGGGGCCAAAAACATTCAGTACTTC.

This clone was detected only a few times. An end of the junction does not agree with germline; a read error may underlie this. The chain carries TRBV5-4 and TRBJ1-3, with D tentatively TRBD1 (6 bases). The CDR3 loop spans 16 amino acids. Germline CDR1 reads SGHNT; CDR2 reads YYREEE (reference sequence). The CDR3 protein is CATSLTGAFSGNTIYF. The CDR3 bases are TGTGCCACCAGCTTGACAGGCGCCTTCTCTGGAAACACCATATATTTT.

In its sample, this clone ranks as medium-sized (0.01 to 0.1%). The chain joins TRBV7-9 to TRBJ2-7; 7 bases line up with TRBD1. The CDR3 sequence is 12 residues long. With V trimmed by 5 bases and J by 4 bases, 2 bases remained unmatched. CDR1 and CDR2 from the germline V gene are SEHNR and FQNEAQ (reference sequence). For the CDR3, the DNA is TGTGCCAGCAGCAGACAGGGTTACGAGCAGTACTTC. Translation gives CASSRQGYEQYF.

The chain has TRBV7-2 and TRBJ1-1; 7 bases agree with TRBD1. Per the germline V gene, CDR1 is SGHTA and CDR2 is FQGNSA. CDR3 size: 13 residues. Trimming removed 4 bases from V and 4 bases from J; junction bases left unmatched: 3. CDR3 coding DNA: TGTGCCAGCAGCTCACAGGGGACCACTGAAGCTTTCTTT. This sequence encodes CASSSQGTTEAFF.

The chain carries TRBV2 and TRBJ1-1; TRBD1 matches at 7 bases. The trim removed 6 bases at V and 8 bases at J, leaving 9 bases unmatched. The germline gives CDR1 SNHLY, CDR2 FYNNEI. This CDR3 comprises 13 residues. CDR3 DNA sequence: TGTGCCAGCAGCCAACAGGGGTTCGGGGAAGCTTTCTTT. This gives the protein CASSQQGFGEAFF.

The chain combines TRBV4-3 with TRBJ2-2; D perhaps matches TRBD2 (5 bases). Germline assignment: CDR1 LGHNA and CDR2 YSLEER. Between the trimmed V and J ends, which lost 0 bases and 7 bases, there was a span of 15 bases. This CDR3 region has 16 residues. The CDR3 DNA is TGCGCCAGCAGCCAAGATGGAAGGACGAGGGACGGGGAGCTGTTTTTT. Translating gives CASSQDGRTRDGELFF.

This clone has only a few counts. J is TRBJ1-2 and V is TRBV27; D uncertain. Trimming pared 3 bases from V and 0 bases from J, leaving 8 bases between. This CDR3 region has 14 residues. Germline V gene lookup returns CDR1 MNHEY and CDR2 SMNVEV (reference sequence). The CDR3 DNA reads as TGTGCCAGCAGTTTCACAGTAGCTAACTATGGCTACACCTTC. It encodes CASSFTVANYGYTF.

J is TRBJ1-5 and V is TRBV5-6, with a tentative D call TRBD1 (5 bases). The V and J ends lost 0 bases and 7 bases respectively, with 8 bases between them. CDR3 length: 13 residues. The germline V gene encodes CDR1 SGHDT and CDR2 YYEEEE. In DNA form, the CDR3 reads TGTGCCAGCAGCTTGGGGGGGGAACAGCCCCAGCATTTT. It yields the protein CASSLGGEQPQHF.

The rearrangement links TRBV5-5 to TRBJ2-7; 7 bases are shared with TRBD1. CDR1 is SGHKS, CDR2 YYEKEE, per germline (reference sequence). V shed 1 base and J 6 bases; nucleotides not matched to a gene: 10. CDR3 size: 15 residues. The DNA for the CDR3 is TGTGCCAGCAGCTTGAAACCAGGGGGTAAGGGCGAGCAGTACTTC. As protein: CASSLKPGGKGEQYF. Drawing the rest from reference TRBV5-5 and TRBJ2-7, the complete variable domain is DAGVTQSPTHLIKTRGQQVTLRCSPISGHKSVSWYQQVLGQGPQFIFQYYEKEERGRGNFPDRFSARQFPNYSSELNVNALLLGDSALYLCASSLKPGGKGEQYFGPGTRLTVT.

The chain is built from TRBV7-2 and TRBJ2-7, with 10 bases identical to TRBD1. Germline CDR1 SGHTA, CDR2 FQGNSA. The trim removed 4 bases at V and 5 bases at J, leaving 11 bases unmatched. This CDR3 contains 16 residues. The CDR3 sequence: CASSSRSGQGRDEQYF. The CDR3 coding sequence is TGTGCCAGCAGCTCGAGGTCGGGACAGGGGAGGGACGAGCAGTACTTC.

The chain uses TRBV29-1 and TRBJ1-2, with D possibly matching TRBD1 (6 bases). V was trimmed by 6 bases and J by 6 bases, leaving 20 bases between them. Per germline, CDR1 SQVTM and CDR2 ANQGSEA. This CDR3 contains 14 residues. This chain's CDR3 is CSVVAHDRTDGYTF. CDR3 sequence (DNA): TGCAGCGTCGTGGCCCACGATCGGACAGATGGCTACACCTTC.

The rearrangement links TRBV7-2 to TRBJ2-3; 7 positions agree with TRBD1. The germline CDR1 and CDR2 sequences are SGHTA and FQGNSA. Unmatched junction bases numbered 7, after V lost 5 bases and J lost 8 bases. The CDR3 has 13 residues. The CDR3 loop reads CASSATGVGTQYF. CDR3 in DNA: TGTGCCAGCAGCGCCACAGGGGTTGGTACGCAGTATTTT.

The J gene is TRBJ2-2, the V gene TRBV11-1, with a tentative D call TRBD2 (6 bases). CDR1 and CDR2 from the germline V gene are SGHAT and FQDESV (reference sequence). The V end was cut by 5 bases, the J end by 2 bases, with 12 bases between. This CDR3 has 15 residues. The CDR3 DNA reads TGTGCCAGCAGCCTCGGGACTGGTAACACCGGGGAGCTGTTTTTT. Its protein is CASSLGTGNTGELFF.

The V and J genes are TRBV7-9 and TRBJ1-1; 7 positions match TRBD1. The CDR3 consists of 12 residues. Trimming took 5 bases from V and 8 from J; bases not matched to a gene: 5. Germline CDR1 is SEHNR and CDR2 is FQNEAQ (reference sequence). As DNA, the CDR3 is TGTGCCAGCAGCCGGGGACAGATCGAAGCTTTCTTT. It codes for CASSRGQIEAFF.

V and J are TRBV30 and TRBJ1-1, with D perhaps matching TRBD1 (6 bases). V lost 8 bases and J 5 bases, leaving 21 bases between the germline ends. Germline V gene data show CDR1 as GTSNPN and CDR2 as SVGIG (reference sequence). This CDR3 spans 14 amino acids. The CDR3 spells CATTPETGKTEAFF. The CDR3, as DNA: TGTGCCACCACTCCGGAGACAGGAAAAACTGAAGCTTTCTTT.

Notes on this clone: At one end the junction does not follow the germline gene, possibly because of a read error. The V call is TRBV5-1, the J call TRBJ1-1, with D possibly TRBD1 on 5 matching bases. The germline V gene has CDR1 SGHRS and CDR2 YFSETQ. The CDR3 totals 14 residues. The CDR3 reads CASSFMGGNAEAFF. CDR3 coding DNA: TGCGCCAGCAGCTTTATGGGGGGGAACGCTGAAGCTTTCTTT.

The CDR3 DNA follows: TGTGCCAGCAGCCTAGGGACAGCCACCTACAATGAGCAGTTCTTC. Translating gives CASSLGTATYNEQFF. The chain employs TRBV5-4 and TRBJ2-1; 7 positions agree with TRBD1. V was clipped by 4 bases and J by 2 bases; unmatched bases: 6. The CDR3 has 15 residues. Germline values: CDR1 SGHNT, CDR2 YYREEE (reference sequence).

V and J are TRBV18 and TRBJ1-6, with a tentative D call TRBD1 (5 bases). This CDR3 comprises 14 residues. Germline V gene data show CDR1 as KGHSH and CDR2 as LQKENI. V lost 3 bases and J lost 7, with 10 bases in between. The CDR3 sequence: CASSPAGLNSPLHF. The CDR3 nucleotides are TGTGCCAGCTCACCCGCAGGGTTAAATTCACCCCTCCACTTT.

The genes are TRBV7-9 and TRBJ1-5, with TRBD1 matching over 8 bases. V gave up 5 bases and J gave up 5 bases; unmatched junction bases: 8. This CDR3 comprises 15 residues. Germline loops: CDR1 SEHNR, CDR2 FQNEAQ (reference sequence). CDR3 region: CASSAEGQVYQPQHF. In DNA form, the CDR3 reads TGTGCCAGCAGCGCAGAGGGACAGGTTTATCAGCCCCAGCATTTT.